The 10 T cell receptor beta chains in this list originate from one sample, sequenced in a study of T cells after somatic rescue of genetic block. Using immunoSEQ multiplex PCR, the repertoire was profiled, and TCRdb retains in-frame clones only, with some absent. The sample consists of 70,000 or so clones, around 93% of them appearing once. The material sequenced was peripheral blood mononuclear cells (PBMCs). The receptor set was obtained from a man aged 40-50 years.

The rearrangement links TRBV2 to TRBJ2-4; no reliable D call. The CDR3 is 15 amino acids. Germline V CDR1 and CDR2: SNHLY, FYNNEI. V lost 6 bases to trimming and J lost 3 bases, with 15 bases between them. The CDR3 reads CASSRRVGDKNIQYF. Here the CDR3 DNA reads TGTGCCAGCAGCCGAAGGGTGGGCGACAAAAACATTCAGTACTTC.

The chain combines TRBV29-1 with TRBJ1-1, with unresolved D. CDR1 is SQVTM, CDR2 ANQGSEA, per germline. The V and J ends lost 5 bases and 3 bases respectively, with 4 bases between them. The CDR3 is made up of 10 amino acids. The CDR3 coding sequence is TGCAGCGTTAGGGACACTGAAGCTTTCTTT. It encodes CSVRDTEAFF.

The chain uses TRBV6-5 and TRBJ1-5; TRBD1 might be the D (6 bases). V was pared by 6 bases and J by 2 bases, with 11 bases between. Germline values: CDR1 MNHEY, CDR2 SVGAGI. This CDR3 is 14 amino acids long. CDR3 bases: TGTGCCAGCAGAGACAGGACGGGCAATCAGCCCCAGCATTTT. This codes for CASRDRTGNQPQHF.

DNA for the CDR3: TGTGCCAGCAGCTTAGAACCGGGGGCCTACAATGAGCAGTTCTTC. This codes for CASSLEPGAYNEQFF. The chain combines TRBV11-2 with TRBJ2-1, with D possibly TRBD2 on 6 matching bases. The CDR3 runs to 15 residues. Trimming stripped 0 bases from V and 2 bases from J, with 8 bases between. Germline CDR1 SGHAT, CDR2 FQNNGV.

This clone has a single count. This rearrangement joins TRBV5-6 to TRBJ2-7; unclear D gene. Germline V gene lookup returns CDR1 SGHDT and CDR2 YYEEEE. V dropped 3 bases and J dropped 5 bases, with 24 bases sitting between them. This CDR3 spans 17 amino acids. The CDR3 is CASSSLLGTGALDEQYF. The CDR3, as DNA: TGTGCCAGCAGCTCGTTACTTGGAACGGGTGCTTTGGACGAGCAGTACTTC.

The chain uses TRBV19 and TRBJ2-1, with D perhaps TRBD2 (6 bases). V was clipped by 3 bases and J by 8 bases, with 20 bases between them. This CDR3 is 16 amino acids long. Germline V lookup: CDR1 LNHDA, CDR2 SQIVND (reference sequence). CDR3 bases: TGTGCCAGTAGTATTCGGTCGGTTCTAGCGAGTGATGAGCAGTTCTTC. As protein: CASSIRSVLASDEQFF.

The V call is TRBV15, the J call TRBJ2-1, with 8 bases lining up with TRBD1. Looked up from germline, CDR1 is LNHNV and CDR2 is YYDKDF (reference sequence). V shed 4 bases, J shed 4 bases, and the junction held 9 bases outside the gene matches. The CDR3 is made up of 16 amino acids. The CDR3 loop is CATSTEDRAGYNEQFF. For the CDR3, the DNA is TGTGCCACCAGCACCGAGGACAGGGCGGGGTACAATGAGCAGTTCTTC.

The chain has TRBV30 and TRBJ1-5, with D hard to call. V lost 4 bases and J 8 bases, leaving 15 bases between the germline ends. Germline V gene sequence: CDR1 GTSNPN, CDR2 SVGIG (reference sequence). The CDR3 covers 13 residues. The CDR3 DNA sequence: TGTGCCTGGACCAGAACGGGGTCGGAGCCCCAGCATTTT. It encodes CAWTRTGSEPQHF.

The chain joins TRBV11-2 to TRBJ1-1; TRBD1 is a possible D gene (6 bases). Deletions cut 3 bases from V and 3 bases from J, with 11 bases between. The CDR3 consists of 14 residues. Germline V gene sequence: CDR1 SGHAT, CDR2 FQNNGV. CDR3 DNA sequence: TGTGCCAGCAGCTTGTTACAGGGAGACACTGAAGCTTTCTTT. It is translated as CASSLLQGDTEAFF.

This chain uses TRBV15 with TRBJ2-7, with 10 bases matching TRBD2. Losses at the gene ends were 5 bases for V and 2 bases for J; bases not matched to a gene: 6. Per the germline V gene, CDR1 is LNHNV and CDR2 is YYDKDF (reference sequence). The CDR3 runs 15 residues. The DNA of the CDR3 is TGTGCCACCAGCCAATTAGCGGGAGGACCCTACGAGCAGTACTTC. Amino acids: CATSQLAGGPYEQYF.